This T cell receptor (beta chain) was obtained from a study of shared T cell receptors in the human thymus. This clone was seen a handful of times. V lost 1 base and J 0 bases, leaving 11 bases between the germline ends. Per germline, CDR1 LGHNA and CDR2 YSLEER. This CDR3 has 16 residues. The assay was immunoSEQ multiplex PCR, and TCRdb's table has in-frame clones only and misses some. The repertoire has almost 550,000 clones, approximately 78% of them found once; the top ten carry less than 0.015%. This sample was shared with a second study, whose subject was human thymus T cells. That study reports: From resections taken during corrective heart surgery, the thymus tissue was obtained.

Input material: thymocytes. The receptor was isolated from a boy in the first two years of life with a congenital heart defect. V usage is TRBV4-3 and J usage is TRBJ2-3; D uncertain. CDR3 coding DNA: TGCGCCAGCAGCCAAGTGGAGCCCTCTAGCACAGATACGCAGTATTTT. Translating it yields CASSQVEPSSTDTQYF.